Each of the 17 T cell receptor beta chains below was sequenced from the same sample in a study of shared clonotypes between healthy human individuals. The repertoire was sequenced with immunoSEQ multiplex PCR; TCRdb's copy has only in-frame clones and lacks some. The sample records roughly 650,000 clones, approximately 97% being singletons. Material for sequencing was naive CD4+ T cells sorted from blood. Noted subset: CD45RA+ positively selected. The receptors come from a woman aged 25 to 45 in good health.

This chain links TRBV9 with TRBJ2-7; the match to TRBD2 covers 10 bases. Looked up from germline, CDR1 is SGDLS and CDR2 is YYNGEE. The CDR3 is made up of 17 amino acids. After removal of 3 bases from V and 3 bases from J, the junction contained 12 bases not matched to a gene. In DNA form, the CDR3 reads TGTGCCAGCAGCGCTGGACTAGCGGAGTCTGTCGGCTACGAGCAGTACTTC. Its protein product is CASSAGLAESVGYEQYF.

The chain links TRBV18 to TRBJ1-5; 10 bases are shared with TRBD1. With V trimmed by 4 bases and J by 6 bases, 3 bases remained unmatched. The CDR3 contains 14 residues. Germline CDR1 is KGHSH and CDR2 is LQKENI. The CDR3: CASSRGQGTQPQHF. In nucleotides, the CDR3 is TGTGCCAGCTCACGGGGACAGGGGACTCAGCCCCAGCATTTT. The whole variable domain, filled in from reference TRBV18 and TRBJ1-5, reads NAGVMQNPRHLVRRRGQEARLRCSPMKGHSHVYWYRQLPEEGLKFMVYLQKENIIDESGMPKERFSAEFPKEGPSILRIQQVVRGDSAAYFCASSRGQGTQPQHFGDGTRLSIL.

The genes are TRBV7-9 and TRBJ2-7; no clear D. The V gene lost 4 bases and the J gene lost 4 bases, with 14 bases spanning the gap. Germline values: CDR1 SEHNR, CDR2 FQNEAQ (reference sequence). CDR3 length equals 14 residues. The CDR3 sequence: CASSSSIVPYEQYF. The CDR3 nucleotides are TGTGCCAGCAGCTCGAGTATAGTTCCGTACGAGCAGTACTTC.

The chain recombines TRBV21-1 with TRBJ2-4. TRBV21-1 is flagged as a pseudogene. The CDR3 runs 13 residues. The CDR3 is CASSKGVKNIQYF. In DNA form, the CDR3 reads TGTGCCAGCAGCAAAGGGGTAAAAAACATTCAGTACTTC.

The gene calls are TRBV6-1 and TRBJ2-7; weak D call: TRBD2 (5 bases). V lost 3 bases and J lost 6, with 12 bases in between. The CDR3 extends over 13 amino acids. CDR1 MNHNS and CDR2 SASEGT come from the germline V gene. CDR3 bases: TGTGCCAGCAGTGAGATCTCGGGGATCGAGCAGTACTTC. This encodes CASSEISGIEQYF.

V gene TRBV7-9 combines with J gene TRBJ2-6; D gene ambiguous. Germline CDR1 and CDR2: SEHNR and FQNEAQ (reference sequence). This CDR3 is 19 amino acids long. Trimming left V 1 base short and J 0 bases short, with 16 bases between. In nucleotides, the CDR3 is TGTGCCAGCAGCTTAGTTGGCTTCGAAATTAACTCTGGGGCCAACGTCCTGACTTTC. Its translation: CASSLVGFEINSGANVLTF.

This chain links TRBV21-1 with TRBJ2-7; the tabulated D call, TRBD1, remains unverified against the DNA. TRBV21-1 represents a pseudogene. CDR3 size: 15 residues. This CDR3 is CASSGDRAERNEQYF. The CDR3 region has the DNA TGTGCCAGCAGCGGAGACAGGGCTGAAAGGAACGAGCAGTACTTC.

This rearrangement joins TRBV11-2 to TRBJ2-7; D is perhaps TRBD2 (7 bases). The CDR3 has 14 amino acids. Deletions cut 2 bases from V and 11 bases from J, with 19 bases between. CDR1 and CDR2 from the germline V gene are SGHAT and FQNNGV. The CDR3 reads CASSLFQAKGGEYF. CDR3 DNA: TGTGCCAGCAGCTTATTTCAGGCGAAAGGGGGGGAGTACTTC.

The chain combines TRBV6-1 with TRBJ2-5, with D unresolved. The V end lost 6 bases, the J end lost 2 bases, and 10 bases lay between the germline ends. Looked up from germline, CDR1 is MNHNS and CDR2 is SASEGT. The CDR3 extends over 13 amino acids. In DNA, the CDR3 is TGTGCCAGCAGAAGGTCCCTACAAGAGACCCAGTACTTC. This sequence encodes CASRRSLQETQYF.

The CDR3, as DNA: TGTGCCAGCACCCTCGGGTCGACTAATGAAAAACTGTTTTTT. Translated: CASTLGSTNEKLFF. This chain connects TRBV2 to TRBJ1-4, with D unresolved. V lost 7 bases, J lost 2 bases, and 11 bases lay in between. Looked up from germline, CDR1 is SNHLY and CDR2 is FYNNEI. CDR3 size: 14 residues.

This sequence joins TRBV7-2 and TRBJ1-5; 8 positions match TRBD1. The V and J ends lost 6 bases and 6 bases, in that order; junction bases with no gene match: 7. The CDR3 is 14 residues long. Per germline, CDR1 SGHTA and CDR2 FQGNSA. The CDR3 DNA sequence: TGTGCCAGCAGGTTTACAGGGGGAAGTCAGCCCCAGCATTTT. Translating gives CASRFTGGSQPQHF. Full variable domain (outside the CDR3, taken from reference TRBV7-2 and TRBJ1-5): GAGVSQSPSNKVTEKGKDVELRCDPISGHTALYWYRQSLGQGLEFLIYFQGNSAPDKSGLPSDRFSAERTGGSVSTLTIQRTQQEDSAVYLCASRFTGGSQPQHFGDGTRLSIL.

The genes are TRBV18 and TRBJ1-1; D is undetermined. Germline CDR1 and CDR2: KGHSH and LQKENI. The CDR3 spans 13 residues. V lost 2 bases and J lost 1, with 5 bases in between. In DNA, the CDR3 is TGTGCCAGCTCACCATCGGAGAACACTGAAGCTTTCTTT. Encoded protein: CASSPSENTEAFF.

This rearrangement joins TRBV5-1 to TRBJ1-3, with no clear D. The ends were cut back, 3 bases at V and 7 bases at J, with 20 bases in the middle. The CDR3 is 16 amino acids. The germline gives CDR1 SGHRS, CDR2 YFSETQ. The CDR3 DNA follows: TGCGCCAGCAGCTACAAATACAACGGGCGGCGTAACACCATATATTTT. It is translated as CASSYKYNGRRNTIYF.

V is TRBV10-2 and J is TRBJ2-5, with TRBD2 as a possible D gene (5 bases). The V gene lost 6 bases and the J gene lost 1 base, with 9 bases spanning the gap. The CDR3 loop spans 13 amino acids. CDR1 and CDR2 (germline): WSHSY, SAAADI. As DNA, the CDR3 is TGCGCCAGCAGGTTAGGACTCCAAGAGACCCAGTACTTC. It translates to CASRLGLQETQYF.

V and J are TRBV28 and TRBJ2-7; D is possibly TRBD2 (6 bases). The CDR3 is made up of 14 amino acids. Germline V CDR1 and CDR2: MDHEN, SYDVKM. V was trimmed by 6 bases and J by 1 base, leaving 13 bases between them. CDR3 residues: CASRVMGGSYEQYF. CDR3 sequence (DNA): TGTGCCAGCAGGGTGATGGGGGGTTCCTACGAGCAGTACTTC.

Only a few counts were recorded for this clone. This chain links TRBV7-7 with TRBJ2-7; TRBD1 is a possible D gene (6 bases). V lost 5 bases and J 7 bases, leaving 15 bases between the germline ends. In germline, CDR1 is SSHAT, CDR2 FNYEAQ (reference sequence). The CDR3 extends over 13 amino acids. The CDR3 DNA reads TGTGCCAGCAGCGTGCACAGGGCAGGGGAGCAGTACTTC. Its protein product is CASSVHRAGEQYF. The entire variable domain, with the rest obtained from reference TRBV7-7 and TRBJ2-7, is as follows: GAGVSQSPRYKVTKRGQDVTLRCDPISSHATLYWYQQALGQGPEFLTYFNYEAQPDKSGLPSDRFSAERPEGSISTLTIQRTEQRDSAMYRCASSVHRAGEQYFGPGTRLTVT.

The chain combines TRBV5-1 with TRBJ1-2; 8 nucleotides line up with TRBD1. Trimming removed 6 bases from V and 7 bases from J; junction bases left unmatched: 2. The V gene's germline CDR1 is SGHRS and CDR2 YFSETQ. This CDR3 region has 11 residues. CDR3 sequence reads: CASKQGGGYTF. CDR3 in DNA: TGCGCCAGCAAACAGGGGGGTGGCTACACCTTC.